The following is a TCR beta chain sequence with its context. The entry originates in a study of shared T cell receptors in the human thymus. The CDR3 extends over 16 amino acids. CDR1 and CDR2 from the germline V gene are MNHEY and SVGAGI. Trimming cost V 4 bases and J 1 base, with 13 bases left between them. The method was immunoSEQ multiplex PCR; TCRdb's version includes in-frame clones alone and lacks a portion of them. The data show hundreds of thousands of clones, 88% seen once. These same records also appear under a second study, on human thymus T cells. In that study: Donation was from healthy Finnish infants who were having corrective surgery that addressed congenital heart defects. Resections from corrective heart surgery supplied the thymus tissue. Thymic and blood repertoires appeared to show biased V and J gene usage. Highly overlapping thymic repertoires among unrelated individuals were reported in related research.

Specimen: thymocytes. The chain joins TRBV6-5 to TRBJ2-2; D may be TRBD1 (6 bases). This sequence originates from a boy younger than two with a congenital heart defect. CDR3 coding DNA: TGTGCCAGCAGTTCCGTCGACAGGATGAACACCGGGGAGCTGTTTTTT. It is translated as CASSSVDRMNTGELFF.